Included here is one T cell receptor (beta chain) sequence, with context. The data are from a study of blood T cell repertoires in COVID-19. V was clipped by 0 bases and J by 6 bases; unmatched bases: 0. This CDR3 region has 13 residues. Germline CDR1 is SGHRS and CDR2 is YFSETQ. Measured with immunoSEQ multiplex PCR; TCRdb has only the in-frame clones, and not every one. Of 88,000 or so clones in the sample, around 89% are singletons; the top ten hold 0.95% to 1.5%. V is TRBV5-1 and J is TRBJ2-7; 10 positions agree with TRBD1. The sequence came from a woman between 50 and 59 years old with acute COVID-19. Source material: PBMCs or T cells enriched from blood (not recorded which). For the CDR3, the DNA is TGCGCCAGCAGCTTGGGGACAGGGGGCGAGCAGTACTTC. This encodes CASSLGTGGEQYF.